The 28 T cell receptor beta chains presented below share a single source sample, sequenced in a study of shared clonotypes between healthy human individuals. Some clones are missing from TCRdb's copy, which holds only in-frame ones; the method was immunoSEQ multiplex PCR. The sample records 550,000 to 600,000 clones, around three quarters being singletons. Sequencing used PBMCs. These receptors were collected from a woman in her forties in good health. Some clones in this sample may be carry-over from other donors' samples.

A remark on this clone: This likely stems from a read error, as it lies one base from a far larger clone. The same CDR3 arises from other DNA sequences in this sample as well. V usage is TRBV7-8 and J usage is TRBJ2-5; D is undetermined. The DNA matches TRBJ2-7 better at its end, which makes the J call doubtful. Per the germline V gene, CDR1 is SGHVS and CDR2 is FQNEAQ. The CDR3 loop spans 15 amino acids. The CDR3 DNA follows: TGTGCCAGCAGTTTCCTCCGCTACTCACCATACGAGCAGTACTTC. It encodes CASSFLRYSPYEQYF.

This chain uses TRBV27 with TRBJ2-1, with 7 bases matching TRBD2. V lost 3 bases and J lost 0; bases outside the gene matches: 2. Germline V gene data show CDR1 as MNHEY and CDR2 as SMNVEV (reference sequence). CDR3 length: 15 residues. CDR3 nucleotides: TGTGCCAGCAGTTTGGGCGGGGGCTCCTACAATGAGCAGTTCTTC. Its protein product is CASSLGGGSYNEQFF.

On this clone: Possible read error: a much larger clone is one base away. The chain employs TRBV11-2 and TRBJ1-4, with no clear D. Trimming took 1 base from V and 10 from J, leaving 10 bases between them. The CDR3 runs 13 residues. Germline-derived CDR1 and CDR2 are SGHAT and FQNNGV. This CDR3 is CASSLGTVGKLFF. The CDR3 DNA follows: TGTGCCAGCAGCTTAGGTACAGTGGGAAAACTGTTTTTT.

This chain joins TRBV28 and TRBJ1-5, with TRBD1 identical over 7 bases. The ends lost 1 base at V and 8 bases at J; junction bases unmatched: 11. Germline CDR1 reads MDHEN; CDR2 reads SYDVKM. There are 16 residues in the CDR3. CDR3 DNA: TGTGCCAGCAGTTTATCGATGGGACAGCTAAGGGAGCCCCAGCATTTT. Its translation is CASSLSMGQLREPQHF.

This sequence joins TRBV2 and TRBJ2-4, with 11 bases aligning to TRBD2. Germline V gene lookup returns CDR1 SNHLY and CDR2 FYNNEI. With 3 bases clipped from V and 4 bases from J, the junction kept 5 bases outside the gene matches. This CDR3 region has 16 residues. The chain's CDR3 is CASSEEASGRKNIQYF. CDR3 DNA sequence: TGTGCCAGCAGTGAGGAGGCTAGCGGGAGGAAAAACATTCAGTACTTC.

Note on this clone: At one of its ends the junction is not consistent with the germline gene, which may arise from a read error. V and J are TRBV7-8 and TRBJ2-5; 8 bases fit TRBD1. This CDR3 has 12 amino acids. Germline-derived CDR1 and CDR2 are SGHVS and FQNEAQ. Here the CDR3 DNA reads TGTGCCTGCAGGACAGGGTTGGAGACCCAGTACTTC. It encodes CACRTGLETQYF. The variable domain in full, completed from reference TRBV7-8 and TRBJ2-5, reads GAGVSQSPRYKVAKRGQDVALRCDPISGHVSLFWYQQALGQGPEFLTYFQNEAQLDKSGLPSDRFFAERPEGSVSTLKIQRTQQEDSAVYLCACRTGLETQYFGPGTRLLVL.

V is TRBV5-6 and J is TRBJ1-4; D call uncertain. Deletions cut 4 bases from V and 5 bases from J, with 9 bases between. Germline lookup yields CDR1 SGHDT and CDR2 YYEEEE. This CDR3 contains 13 residues. The CDR3 spells CASSLVGNEKLFF. The CDR3 coding sequence is TGTGCCAGCAGCCTAGTGGGCAATGAAAAACTGTTTTTT.

The gene calls are TRBV5-4 and TRBJ2-3; TRBD2 is a possible D gene (5 bases). V was cut by 7 bases and J by 7 bases, with 13 bases left in between. CDR1 SGHNT and CDR2 YYREEE come from the germline V gene (reference sequence). The CDR3 has 12 residues. For the CDR3, the DNA is TGTGCCAGCGGTCCACGGGGAAATACGCAGTATTTT. This codes for CASGPRGNTQYF. Together with reference TRBV5-4 and TRBJ2-3, the CDR3 gives the full variable domain: ETGVTQSPTHLIKTRGQQVTLRCSSQSGHNTVSWYQQALGQGPQFIFQYYREEENGRGNFPPRFSGLQFPNYSSELNVNALELDDSALYLCASGPRGNTQYFGPGTRLTVL.

The table lists this clone with a few counts. This sample includes further DNA sequences coding for the same CDR3. This chain's CDR3 is CASSLQGGTEAFF. CDR3 DNA sequence: TGCGCCAGCAGTCTGCAGGGTGGCACTGAAGCTTTCTTT. J is TRBJ1-1 and V is TRBV5-1, with D possibly being TRBD1 (5 bases). The CDR3 runs 13 residues. Germline V gene data show CDR1 as SGHRS and CDR2 as YFSETQ. V was trimmed by 5 bases and J by 4 bases, leaving 12 bases between them.

Note on this clone: Other DNA sequences in the same sample also yield this CDR3. This chain links TRBV28 with TRBJ2-1, with 7 positions matching TRBD2. V dropped 3 bases and J dropped 0; count of bases not matched to a gene: 2. Germline CDR1 is MDHEN and CDR2 is SYDVKM. CDR3 length: 15 residues. The CDR3 region has the DNA TGTGCCAGCAGTTTGGGGGGGAGCTCCTACAATGAGCAGTTCTTC. It yields the protein CASSLGGSSYNEQFF.

The chain uses TRBV28 and TRBJ1-1, with 8 nucleotides matching TRBD1. This CDR3 spans 14 amino acids. Germline assignment: CDR1 MDHEN and CDR2 SYDVKM. Trimming took 5 bases from V and 6 from J; bases not matched to a gene: 8. CDR3 sequence (DNA): TGTGCCAGCAGTCCAGGGGGCCAAACTCCTGAAGCTTTCTTT. Its protein product is CASSPGGQTPEAFF.

The genes are TRBV30 and TRBJ2-1; 7 nucleotides agree with TRBD2. Per the germline V gene, CDR1 is GTSNPN and CDR2 is SVGIG (reference sequence). This CDR3 is built from 16 residues. The J segment lost 14 bases and the V segment lost 1 base, leaving 20 bases of the junction unmatched. The CDR3 region is CAWSATPGLVPPRKFF. CDR3 DNA sequence: TGTGCCTGGAGTGCGACTCCTGGACTAGTACCCCCACGGAAGTTCTTC.

The CDR3, as DNA: TGCAGCGTTGAAGATCCGGGACAGGGGGCCGAGGTAGCCAAAAACATTCAGTACTTC. This sequence encodes CSVEDPGQGAEVAKNIQYF. The V call is TRBV29-1, the J call TRBJ2-4, with TRBD1 matching over 12 bases. Trimming at V came to 0 bases and at J to 0 bases, leaving 9 bases not matched to a gene. Germline loops: CDR1 SQVTM, CDR2 ANQGSEA. The CDR3 is 19 residues long.

The J gene is TRBJ2-7, the V gene TRBV29-1; D ambiguous. The V and J ends lost 6 bases and 2 bases respectively, with 17 bases between them. The germline V gene encodes CDR1 SQVTM and CDR2 ANQGSEA. The CDR3 totals 14 residues. The CDR3 DNA reads TGCAGCGTCCGCGATACCCGGAGAACCTACGAGCAGTACTTC. This codes for CSVRDTRRTYEQYF.

This clone was recorded many times. V gene TRBV19 combines with J gene TRBJ1-5, with D perhaps TRBD1 (5 bases). Germline-derived CDR1 and CDR2 are LNHDA and SQIVND (reference sequence). The length of the CDR3 is 17 residues. Trimming stripped 6 bases from V and 2 bases from J, with 20 bases between. The DNA of the CDR3 is TGTGCCAGTAGCACCCCGAGGGCCCGGGGGGGCAATCAGCCCCAGCATTTT. Its translation is CASSTPRARGGNQPQHF.

The chain uses TRBV18 and TRBJ2-7; D is uncertain. The V end was cut by 2 bases, the J end by 6 bases, with 11 bases between. The CDR3 extends over 13 amino acids. In germline, CDR1 is KGHSH, CDR2 LQKENI. This CDR3 is CASSPSSVLEQYF. The DNA for the CDR3 is TGTGCCAGCTCACCAAGTTCGGTGCTCGAGCAGTACTTC.

The chain couples TRBV6-1 to TRBJ2-7, with D possibly TRBD2 on 6 matching bases. V lost 10 bases, J lost 6 bases, and 13 bases lay in between. The CDR3 contains 11 residues. Per the germline V gene, CDR1 is MNHNS and CDR2 is SASEGT. The CDR3 region is CAIGGGAEQYF. In DNA, the CDR3 is TGTGCCATCGGTGGAGGGGCCGAGCAGTACTTC.

The sample holds one count of this clone. The genes are TRBV28 and TRBJ1-1; 9 bases map to TRBD1. This CDR3 region has 14 residues. Per germline, CDR1 MDHEN and CDR2 SYDVKM. J was trimmed by 9 bases and V by 3 bases; bases with no gene match: 8. CDR3 nucleotides: TGTGCCAGCAGTTTGCTCATGGGACAGGGTAAAGCTTTCTTT. Amino acid sequence: CASSLLMGQGKAFF. The full variable domain, with the rest looked up from reference TRBV28 and TRBJ1-1, is DVKVTQSSRYLVKRTGEKVFLECVQDMDHENMFWYRQDPGLGLRLIYFSYDVKMKEKGDIPEGYSVSREKKERFSLILESASTNQTSMYLCASSLLMGQGKAFFGQGTRLTVV.

This clone has only one observation. The chain uses TRBV7-3 and TRBJ1-1; D is ambiguous. The germline V gene has CDR1 SGHTA and CDR2 FQGTGA. The CDR3 consists of 14 residues. Trimming removed 8 bases at V and 1 base at J, with 14 bases between. The CDR3 spells CASEAGRSNTEAFF. CDR3 nucleotides: TGTGCCAGCGAAGCGGGCAGGTCGAACACTGAAGCTTTCTTT.

The CDR3 loop is CASSPSGGTSGRLGEQFF. The CDR3 nucleotides read TGTGCCAGCAGCCCAAGTGGGGGGACTAGCGGGAGACTAGGCGAGCAGTTCTTC. V and J are TRBV11-2 and TRBJ2-1; 14 bases map to TRBD2. CDR3 length equals 18 residues. The V gene's germline CDR1 is SGHAT and CDR2 FQNNGV. V lost 5 bases and J lost 10; bases outside the gene matches: 16.

The chain recombines TRBV2 with TRBJ2-2; 10 nucleotides agree with TRBD2. The germline V gene has CDR1 SNHLY and CDR2 FYNNEI. This CDR3 contains 15 residues. Trimming at V came to 6 bases and at J to 4 bases, leaving 5 bases not matched to a gene. The chain's CDR3 is CASRWLAGVTGELFF. CDR3 nucleotide sequence: TGTGCCAGCAGATGGCTAGCGGGAGTCACCGGGGAGCTGTTTTTT. The full variable domain, completed using reference TRBV2 and TRBJ2-2, is EPEVTQTPSHQVTQMGQEVILRCVPISNHLYFYWYRQILGQKVEFLVSFYNNEISEKSEIFDDQFSVERPDGSNFTLKIRSTKLEDSAMYFCASRWLAGVTGELFFGEGSRLTVL.

This clone was seen just once. This chain uses TRBV6-4 with TRBJ2-1; D possibly corresponds to TRBD2 (8 bases). This CDR3 has 15 residues. Trimming pared 6 bases from V and 6 bases from J, leaving 18 bases between. Germline values: CDR1 MRHNA, CDR2 SNTAGT. The DNA of the CDR3 is TGTGCCAGCAGCCCGGGACAGCGGGAGTCCAATGAGCAGTTCTTC. The encoded protein is CASSPGQRESNEQFF.

This clone was detected only a few times. V and J are TRBV14 and TRBJ1-2, with a possible D match to TRBD1 (5 bases). Germline CDR1 and CDR2: SGHDN and FVKESK. CDR3 length equals 14 residues. The ends were cut back, 4 bases at V and 2 bases at J, with 11 bases in the middle. The CDR3 region is CASSLWDQNYGYTF. The CDR3 nucleotides read TGTGCCAGCAGCCTTTGGGACCAAAACTATGGCTACACCTTC.

This rearrangement joins TRBV6-6 to TRBJ1-3; 7 positions agree with TRBD1. The CDR3 spans 16 residues. Unmatched junction bases numbered 14, after V lost 6 bases and J lost 6 bases. The germline V gene has CDR1 MNHNY and CDR2 SVGAGI (reference sequence). This chain's CDR3 is CASRRNAQGFLNTIYF. The CDR3 bases are TGTGCCAGCAGGAGAAACGCACAGGGGTTTTTAAACACCATATATTTT.

The chain carries TRBV6-6 and TRBJ2-7, with D hard to call. Germline V gene data show CDR1 as MNHNY and CDR2 as SVGAGI (reference sequence). There are 13 residues in the CDR3. Between the trimmed V and J ends, which lost 4 bases and 6 bases, there was a span of 13 bases. CDR3 DNA: TGTGCCAGCAGTTCGCGACCTATCTCCGAGCAGTACTTC. Amino acids: CASSSRPISEQYF.

The V call is TRBV7-9, the J call TRBJ2-7; D is unclear. CDR1 and CDR2 (germline): SEHNR, FQNEAQ (reference sequence). CDR3 length equals 14 residues. Trimming shortened V by 1 base and J by 2 bases, and 9 bases separated the two germline ends. The CDR3: CASSLEIVPYEQYF. In DNA, the CDR3 is TGTGCCAGCAGCTTAGAGATAGTACCCTACGAGCAGTACTTC.

This clone was recorded once. The V and J genes are TRBV6-6 and TRBJ1-2; possible D gene TRBD1, 6 bases. Trimming took off 9 bases at V and 4 bases at J, with 21 bases between the two ends. The germline V gene encodes CDR1 MNHNY and CDR2 SVGAGI (reference sequence). This CDR3 is 15 amino acids long. This CDR3 reads CARIKTGQPRYGYTF. The DNA of the CDR3 is TGTGCCAGAATTAAAACAGGACAGCCCCGCTATGGCTACACCTTC.

This clone turned up a few times. The chain has TRBV27 and TRBJ1-2; 7 nucleotides match TRBD1. J was trimmed by 8 bases and V by 6 bases; bases with no gene match: 12. This CDR3 comprises 14 residues. Per germline, CDR1 MNHEY and CDR2 SMNVEV (reference sequence). CDR3 DNA: TGTGCCAGCAGCCTCCGACTCGGGACAGTCGGCTACACCTTC. This sequence encodes CASSLRLGTVGYTF.